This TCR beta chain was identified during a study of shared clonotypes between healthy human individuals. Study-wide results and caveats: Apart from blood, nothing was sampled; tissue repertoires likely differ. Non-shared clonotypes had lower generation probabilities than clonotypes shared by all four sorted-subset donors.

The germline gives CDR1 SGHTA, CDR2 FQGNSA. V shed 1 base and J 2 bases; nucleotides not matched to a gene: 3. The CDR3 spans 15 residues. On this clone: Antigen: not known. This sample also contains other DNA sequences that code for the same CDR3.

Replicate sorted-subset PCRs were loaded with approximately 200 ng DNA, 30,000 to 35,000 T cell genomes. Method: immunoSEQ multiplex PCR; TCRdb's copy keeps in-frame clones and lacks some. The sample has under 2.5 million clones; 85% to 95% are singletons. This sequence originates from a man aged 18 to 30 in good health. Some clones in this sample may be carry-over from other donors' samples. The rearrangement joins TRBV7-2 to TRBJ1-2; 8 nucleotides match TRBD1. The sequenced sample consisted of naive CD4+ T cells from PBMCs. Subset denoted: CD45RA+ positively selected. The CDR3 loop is CASSLGQGPNYGYTF. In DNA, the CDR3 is TGTGCCAGCAGCTTAGGACAGGGGCCCAACTATGGCTACACCTTC. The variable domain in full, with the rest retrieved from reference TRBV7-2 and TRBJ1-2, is GAGVSQSPSNKVTEKGKDVELRCDPISGHTALYWYRQSLGQGLEFLIYFQGNSAPDKSGLPSDRFSAERTGGSVSTLTIQRTQQEDSAVYLCASSLGQGPNYGYTFGSGTRLTVV.